This T cell receptor (beta chain) was identified during a study of T cells after yellow fever vaccination. TCRdb reprocessed the 5' RACE reads with MiXCR, giving one entry per CDR3 protein. The data show just under 600,000 distinct CDR3 sequences, approximately 13% seen once. A note on this clonotype: The antigen remains unidentified.

Between the trimmed V and J ends, which lost 5 bases and 2 bases, there was a span of 28 bases. Germline lookup yields CDR1 SGHAT and CDR2 FQNNGV. The CDR3 sequence is 21 residues long. Points from the study as a whole: Booster samples showed a return of most primary-vaccination clones (about 96% CD4, 88% CD8). Secondary responses were weaker yet peaked faster, day 5 versus 15. A small share of clonotypes appeared in both CD4 and CD8 compartments. The study noted that FACS-sorted repertoires could contain abundant clonotypes contaminating from the bulk population.

Sample: PBMCs, taken on the day of the yellow fever booster vaccination. The V gene is TRBV11-2, the J gene TRBJ2-6; TRBD1 is a possible D gene (6 bases). This TCR was sampled from a man younger than 45 who received the YFV17D yellow fever vaccine. For the CDR3, the DNA is TGTGCCAGCAGCGACGCGTATATAGGGGACACCGGCGTTCCTGGGGCCAACGTCCTGACTTTC. Residues: CASSDAYIGDTGVPGANVLTF.